These 10 T cell receptor beta chains were sequenced from one sample in a study of cytomegalovirus exposure and HLA in healthy donors. Amplification used 60 Vbeta primers and 13 Jbeta primers. Sequencing used immunoSEQ multiplex PCR; TCRdb keeps in-frame clones, though not all of them. This sample has 95,000 to 120,000 clones, with less than 80% found just once. Specimen: PBMCs. The source of these receptors is a middle-aged woman in good health and CMV-seropositive.

This chain's CDR3 is CASSEYTGGMGTDTQYF. CDR3 coding DNA: TGTGCCAGCAGCGAGTACACAGGGGGCATGGGCACAGATACGCAGTATTTT. The chain links TRBV7-2 to TRBJ2-3; 9 nucleotides align to TRBD1. J was trimmed by 1 base and V by 5 bases; bases with no gene match: 10. Germline V gene data show CDR1 as SGHTA and CDR2 as FQGNSA. The CDR3 covers 17 residues.

This chain links TRBV27 with TRBJ1-2; a possible D gene is TRBD1 (5 bases). The ends were cut back, 5 bases at V and 4 bases at J, with 17 bases in the middle. Germline lookup yields CDR1 MNHEY and CDR2 SMNVEV (reference sequence). The CDR3 extends over 15 amino acids. DNA of the CDR3: TGTGCCAGCAGTCCGACCAAAGGTAGGGGCTATGGCTACACCTTC. Translated, it gives CASSPTKGRGYGYTF.

This clone appeared a single time. The chain couples TRBV15 to TRBJ1-4; D unclear. The CDR3 totals 15 residues. The ends were cut back, 1 base at V and 0 bases at J, with 6 bases in the middle. The germline CDR1 and CDR2 sequences are LNHNV and YYDKDF (reference sequence). This CDR3 is CATSRATATNEKLFF. Here the CDR3 DNA reads TGTGCCACCAGCAGAGCTACAGCAACTAATGAAAAACTGTTTTTT.

The chain combines TRBV6-5 with TRBJ1-2; D gene unclear. The CDR3 has 13 amino acids. The germline V gene has CDR1 MNHEY and CDR2 SVGAGI. Trimming removed 4 bases at V and 6 bases at J, with 12 bases between. CDR3 sequence (DNA): TGTGCCAGCAGTTTGCCTTCGGTTAATGGCTACACCTTC. Translation gives CASSLPSVNGYTF.

This clone appeared once. The chain is built from TRBV7-9 and TRBJ2-7, with TRBD2 as a possible D gene (5 bases). The CDR3 extends over 14 amino acids. Per germline, CDR1 SEHNR and CDR2 FQNEAQ (reference sequence). The V end was cut by 2 bases, the J end by 5 bases, with 13 bases between. Here the CDR3 DNA reads TGTGCCAGCAGCTTAACCGAGACTAAGGACGAGCAGTACTTC. Amino acids: CASSLTETKDEQYF.

The V gene is TRBV5-1, the J gene TRBJ2-1; 16 positions match TRBD2. The CDR3 has 15 amino acids. With V trimmed by 4 bases and J by 7 bases, 2 bases remained unmatched. Germline V CDR1 and CDR2: SGHRS, YFSETQ. The CDR3 reads CASSPGLAGGNEQFF. The CDR3, as DNA: TGCGCCAGCAGCCCGGGACTAGCGGGAGGGAATGAGCAGTTCTTC.

The chain uses TRBV30 and TRBJ1-2; D unresolved. The ends were cut back, 0 bases at V and 4 bases at J, with 9 bases in the middle. There are 13 residues in the CDR3. The V gene's germline CDR1 is GTSNPN and CDR2 SVGIG (reference sequence). CDR3 sequence: CAWSVVAGYGYTF. As DNA, the CDR3 is TGTGCCTGGAGTGTCGTGGCAGGCTATGGCTACACCTTC.

The CDR3 region is CASSGSEGADYGYTF. The CDR3 region has the DNA TGTGCCAGCAGCGGGTCCGAGGGGGCGGACTATGGCTACACCTTC. The chain couples TRBV28 to TRBJ1-2, with 7 bases matching TRBD1. J was trimmed by 3 bases and V by 6 bases; bases with no gene match: 10. CDR1 is MDHEN, CDR2 SYDVKM, per germline. The CDR3 is made up of 15 amino acids.

The CDR3 nucleotides read TGTGCCTGGAGGGACAGGGATCTCTCCTACGAGCAGTACTTC. Translation: CAWRDRDLSYEQYF. V and J are TRBV30 and TRBJ2-7, with TRBD1 matching over 8 bases. Germline V gene sequence: CDR1 GTSNPN, CDR2 SVGIG (reference sequence). With 3 bases clipped from V and 0 bases from J, the junction kept 4 bases outside the gene matches. The CDR3 covers 14 residues. Full variable domain (rest looked up from reference TRBV30 and TRBJ2-7): SQTIHQWPATLVQPVGSPLSLECTVEGTSNPNLYWYRQAAGRGLQLLFYSVGIGQISSEVPQNLSASRPQDRQFILSSKKLLLSDSGFYLCAWRDRDLSYEQYFGPGTRLTVT.

The rearrangement links TRBV7-2 to TRBJ2-3, with 9 nucleotides matching TRBD1. Trimming cost V 2 bases and J 5 bases; bases outside gene matches: 2. Per the germline V gene, CDR1 is SGHTA and CDR2 is FQGNSA. This CDR3 spans 14 amino acids. CDR3 DNA sequence: TGTGCCAGCAGCTTAAACAGGGGGCGAGATACGCAGTATTTT. Amino acids: CASSLNRGRDTQYF.